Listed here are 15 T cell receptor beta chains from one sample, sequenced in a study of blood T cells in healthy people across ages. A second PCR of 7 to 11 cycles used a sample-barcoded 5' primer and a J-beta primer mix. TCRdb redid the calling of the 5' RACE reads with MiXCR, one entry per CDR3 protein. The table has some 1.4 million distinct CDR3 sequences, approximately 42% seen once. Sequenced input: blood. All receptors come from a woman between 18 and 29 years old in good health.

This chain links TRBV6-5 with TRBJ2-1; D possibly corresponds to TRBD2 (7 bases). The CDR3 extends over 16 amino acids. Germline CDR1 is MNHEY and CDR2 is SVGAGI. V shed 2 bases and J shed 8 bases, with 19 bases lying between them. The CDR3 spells CASSYLMQGGGDEQFF. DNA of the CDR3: TGTGCCAGCAGTTACCTGATGCAGGGAGGGGGGGATGAGCAGTTCTTC.

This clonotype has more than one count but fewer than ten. CDR3 amino acids: CAIRAGTGGDGYTF. The CDR3 DNA follows: TGTGCCATCAGAGCCGGGACAGGGGGGGATGGCTACACCTTC. The rearrangement uses TRBV10-3 and TRBJ1-2, with 11 bases lining up with TRBD1. Germline CDR1 reads ENHRY; CDR2 reads SYGVKD. The CDR3 runs to 14 residues. V shed 6 bases, J shed 6 bases, and the junction held 6 bases outside the gene matches.

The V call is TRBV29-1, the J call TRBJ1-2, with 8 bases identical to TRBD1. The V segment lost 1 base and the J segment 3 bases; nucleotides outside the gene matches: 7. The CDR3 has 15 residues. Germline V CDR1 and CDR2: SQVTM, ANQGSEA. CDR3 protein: CSVEANRGYDYGYTF. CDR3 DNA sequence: TGCAGCGTTGAAGCAAACAGGGGGTACGACTATGGCTACACCTTC.

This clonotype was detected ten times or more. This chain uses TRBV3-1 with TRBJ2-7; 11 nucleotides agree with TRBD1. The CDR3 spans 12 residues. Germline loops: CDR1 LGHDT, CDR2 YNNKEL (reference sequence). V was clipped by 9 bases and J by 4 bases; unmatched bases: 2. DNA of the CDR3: TGTGCCAGTGGGACAGGGGGTTACGAGCAGTACTTC. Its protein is CASGTGGYEQYF.

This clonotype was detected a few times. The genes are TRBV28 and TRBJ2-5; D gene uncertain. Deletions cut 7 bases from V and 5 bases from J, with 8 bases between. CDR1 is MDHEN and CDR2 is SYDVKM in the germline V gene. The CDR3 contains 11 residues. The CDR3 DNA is TGTGCCAGCACGGAGAGGGAGACCCAGTACTTC. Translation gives CASTERETQYF.

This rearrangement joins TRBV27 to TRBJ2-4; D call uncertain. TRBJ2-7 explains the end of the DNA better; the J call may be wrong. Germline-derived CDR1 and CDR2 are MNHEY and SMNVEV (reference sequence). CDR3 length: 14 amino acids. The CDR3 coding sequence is TGTGCCAGCAGTTTTGGTGCAGAACTCTACGAGCAGTACTTC. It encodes CASSFGAELYEQYF.

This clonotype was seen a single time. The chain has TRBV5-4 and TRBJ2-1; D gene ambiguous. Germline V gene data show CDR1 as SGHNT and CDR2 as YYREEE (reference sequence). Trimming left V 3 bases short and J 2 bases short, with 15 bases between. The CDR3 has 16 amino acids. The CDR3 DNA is TGTGCCAGCAGCTCCCCTCCCAGCCCAACCTACAATGAGCAGTTCTTC. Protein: CASSSPPSPTYNEQFF. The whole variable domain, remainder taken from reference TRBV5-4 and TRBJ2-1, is ETGVTQSPTHLIKTRGQQVTLRCSSQSGHNTVSWYQQALGQGPQFIFQYYREEENGRGNFPPRFSGLQFPNYSSELNVNALELDDSALYLCASSSPPSPTYNEQFFGPGTRLTVL.

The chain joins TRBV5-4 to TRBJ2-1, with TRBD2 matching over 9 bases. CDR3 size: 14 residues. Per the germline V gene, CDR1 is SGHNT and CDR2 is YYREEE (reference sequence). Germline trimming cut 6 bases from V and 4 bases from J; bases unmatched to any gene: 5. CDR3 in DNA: TGTGCCAGCACCCTAGCGGGAAGGTACAATGAGCAGTTCTTC. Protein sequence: CASTLAGRYNEQFF.

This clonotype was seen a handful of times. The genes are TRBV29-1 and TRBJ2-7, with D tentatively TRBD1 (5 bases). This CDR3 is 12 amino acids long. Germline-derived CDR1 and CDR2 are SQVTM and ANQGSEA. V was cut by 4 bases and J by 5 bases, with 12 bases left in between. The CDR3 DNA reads TGCAGCGTTGGGTTTAACAGGAACGAGCAGTACTTC. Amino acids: CSVGFNRNEQYF.

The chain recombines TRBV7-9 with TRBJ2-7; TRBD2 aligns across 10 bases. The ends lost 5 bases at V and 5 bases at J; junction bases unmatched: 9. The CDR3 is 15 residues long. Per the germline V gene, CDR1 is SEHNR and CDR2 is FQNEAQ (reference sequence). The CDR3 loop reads CASSLLAGVSDEQYF. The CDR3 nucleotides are TGTGCCAGCAGCCTCCTAGCGGGAGTTTCCGACGAGCAGTACTTC. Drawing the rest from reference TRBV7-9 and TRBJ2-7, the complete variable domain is DTGVSQNPRHKITKRGQNVTFRCDPISEHNRLYWYRQTLGQGPEFLTYFQNEAQLEKSRLLSDRFSAERPKGSFSTLEIQRTEQGDSAMYLCASSLLAGVSDEQYFGPGTRLTVT.

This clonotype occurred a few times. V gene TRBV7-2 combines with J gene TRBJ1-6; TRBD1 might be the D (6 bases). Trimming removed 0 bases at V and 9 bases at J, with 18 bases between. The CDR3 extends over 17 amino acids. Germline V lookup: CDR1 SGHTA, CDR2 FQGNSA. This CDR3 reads CASSLAPRTVWVSPLHF. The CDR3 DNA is TGTGCCAGCAGCTTAGCGCCCAGGACAGTCTGGGTTTCACCCCTCCACTTT.

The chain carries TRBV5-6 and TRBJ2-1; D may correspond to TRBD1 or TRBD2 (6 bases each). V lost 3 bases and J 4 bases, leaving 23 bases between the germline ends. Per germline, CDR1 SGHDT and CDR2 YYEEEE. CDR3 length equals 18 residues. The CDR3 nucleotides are TGTGCCAGCAGCTCCTTCCAGCGGGTCCAGAGGGGGTACAATGAGCAGTTCTTC. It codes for CASSSFQRVQRGYNEQFF.

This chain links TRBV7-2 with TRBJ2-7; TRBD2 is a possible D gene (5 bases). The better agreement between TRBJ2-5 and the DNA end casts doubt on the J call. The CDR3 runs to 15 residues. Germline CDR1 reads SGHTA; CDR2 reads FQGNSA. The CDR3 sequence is CASSLHGMRAETQYF. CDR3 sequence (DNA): TGTGCCAGCAGCTTGCACGGGATGAGGGCAGAGACCCAGTACTTC.

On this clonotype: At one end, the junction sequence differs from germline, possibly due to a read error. The CDR3 region is CAWSGHNSPLHF. In DNA form, the CDR3 reads TGTGCTTGGAGTGGCCATAATTCACCCCTCCACTTT. The V gene is TRBV30, the J gene TRBJ1-6; no clear D gene. There are 12 residues in the CDR3. In germline, CDR1 is GTSNPN, CDR2 SVGIG (reference sequence).

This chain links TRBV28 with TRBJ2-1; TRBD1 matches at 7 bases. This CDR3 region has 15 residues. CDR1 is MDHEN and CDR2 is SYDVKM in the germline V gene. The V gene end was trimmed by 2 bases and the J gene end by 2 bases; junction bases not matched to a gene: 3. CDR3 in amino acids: CASSLQQGTYNEQFF. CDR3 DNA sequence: TGTGCCAGCAGTTTACAACAGGGGACCTACAATGAGCAGTTCTTC.